These T cell receptor beta chains were read from a single sample in a study of graft-versus-host responses after intestinal transplantation. Sequenced by immunoSEQ multiplex PCR; TCRdb stores in-frame clones only, minus some. Counted here are roughly 23,000 clones, around nine tenths occurring once; the ten biggest clones make up 1.5% to 2.5%. This specimen consisted of PBMCs, obtained roughly 41 days after intestinal transplant. The receptors come from a human patient who received an intestinal transplant, so some T cells may come from the graft donor. Each CDR3 is given with its conserved first and last residue. The order of the fields is V gene, D gene, J gene, clone size, CDR3 DNA, CDR3 protein. D genes are given only for firm matches. Clone size is not always given. Where it is, it says once, few, many or a class for expanded clones.

v_call: TRBV9
d_call: TRBD2
j_call: TRBJ2-1
clone_size: -
cdr3_nt: TGTGCCAGCAGCGCCGGGACTAGCGGGAGTAATGAGCAGTTCTTC
cdr3_aa: CASSAGTSGSNEQFF

v_call: TRBV4-1
d_call: -
j_call: TRBJ1-1
clone_size: -
cdr3_nt: TGCGCCAGCAGCCAACCATGGGGGGGCTCCGATCCTGTGAACACTGAAGCTTTCTTT
cdr3_aa: CASSQPWGGSDPVNTEAFF

v_call: TRBV27
d_call: TRBD2
j_call: TRBJ2-1
clone_size: -
cdr3_nt: TGTGCCAGCAGTTTAAGCGGGAGTTCGTACAATGAGCAGTTCTTC
cdr3_aa: CASSLSGSSYNEQFF

v_call: TRBV25-1
d_call: -
j_call: TRBJ2-1
clone_size: -
cdr3_nt: TGTGCCAGCAGTGAAGTAGGTCACAATGAGCAGTTCTTC
cdr3_aa: CASSEVGHNEQFF

v_call: TRBV4-3
d_call: -
j_call: TRBJ2-2
clone_size: -
cdr3_nt: TGCGCCAGCAGCCATCGGAAGGCTCCCACCGGGGAGCTGTTTTTT
cdr3_aa: CASSHRKAPTGELFF

v_call: TRBV29-1
d_call: TRBD2
j_call: TRBJ2-1
clone_size: -
cdr3_nt: TGCAGCGTGGTCGGAGCAGCATACACCGGGACTAGCCCTACGGATGAGCAGTTCTTC
cdr3_aa: CSVVGAAYTGTSPTDEQFF

v_call: TRBV28
d_call: TRBD2
j_call: TRBJ2-7
clone_size: -
cdr3_nt: TGTGCCAGCAGTTATCTGACTAGCGGGAAAGGTGAGCAGTACTTC
cdr3_aa: CASSYLTSGKGEQYF

v_call: TRBV28
d_call: -
j_call: TRBJ2-7
clone_size: -
cdr3_nt: TGTGCCAGCAGTTTAGTGAGGGCCCCCTACGAGCAGTACTTC
cdr3_aa: CASSLVRAPYEQYF

v_call: TRBV4-1
d_call: TRBD1
j_call: TRBJ2-7
clone_size: once
cdr3_nt: TGCGCCAGCAGCCAAGGACAGGGCGCCTACGAGCAGTACTTC
cdr3_aa: CASSQGQGAYEQYF

v_call: TRBV9
d_call: -
j_call: TRBJ2-1
clone_size: -
cdr3_nt: TGTGCCAGCAGCGTAGGCGATTCGGCCAATGAGCAGTTCTTC
cdr3_aa: CASSVGDSANEQFF

v_call: TRBV19
d_call: -
j_call: TRBJ2-5
clone_size: -
cdr3_nt: TGTGCCAGTAGTATAGGGGGGTTTGCCGGAGAGACCCAGTACTTC
cdr3_aa: CASSIGGFAGETQYF

v_call: TRBV6-5
d_call: -
j_call: TRBJ2-7
clone_size: few
cdr3_nt: TGTGCCAGCAGTTACTCGGGGCCGTCCTCCTACGAGCAGTACTTC
cdr3_aa: CASSYSGPSSYEQYF

v_call: TRBV10-3
d_call: -
j_call: TRBJ2-1
clone_size: -
cdr3_nt: TGTGCCATCAGTGAGTCGATCGGGGTGCCCTACAATGAGCAGTTCTTC
cdr3_aa: CAISESIGVPYNEQFF

v_call: TRBV11-1
d_call: -
j_call: TRBJ2-6
clone_size: -
cdr3_nt: TGTGCCAGCAGCTTATCGGAGGGCGGGGCCAACGTCCTGACTTTC
cdr3_aa: CASSLSEGGANVLTF

v_call: TRBV4-1
d_call: TRBD1
j_call: TRBJ1-2
clone_size: -
cdr3_nt: TGCGCCAGCAGCCATCCGGACAGGGTCGATGGCTACACCTTC
cdr3_aa: CASSHPDRVDGYTF

v_call: TRBV2
d_call: TRBD1
j_call: TRBJ2-7
clone_size: -
cdr3_nt: TGTGCCAGCAGTCCCCGGGACAGACCCTACGAGCAGTACTTC
cdr3_aa: CASSPRDRPYEQYF

v_call: TRBV1
d_call: -
j_call: TRBJ1-5
clone_size: -
cdr3_nt: TGCACCAGCAGTCGCCCCCGCCAGGGAAAGGGGGACAATCAGCCCCAGCATTTT
cdr3_aa: CTSSRPRQGKGDNQPQHF

v_call: TRBV5-4
d_call: TRBD2
j_call: TRBJ2-1
clone_size: once
cdr3_nt: TGTGCCAGCAGCCCCCGGGACTACCGTTACTACAATGAGCAGTTCTTC
cdr3_aa: CASSPRDYRYYNEQFF

v_call: TRBV6-9
d_call: -
j_call: TRBJ1-1
clone_size: -
cdr3_nt: TGTGCCAGTTCAACAGGACCTGAAGCTTTCTTT
cdr3_aa: CASSTGPEAFF

v_call: TRBV9
d_call: -
j_call: TRBJ2-7
clone_size: -
cdr3_nt: TGTGCCAGCAGCGTAGGAGGGGCCGGAGGCTACGAGCAGTACTTC
cdr3_aa: CASSVGGAGGYEQYF

v_call: TRBV4-2
d_call: -
j_call: TRBJ1-2
clone_size: -
cdr3_nt: TGTGCCAGCAGCCATGATTGGGACACCCATGAAAATAACTATGGCTACACCTTC
cdr3_aa: CASSHDWDTHENNYGYTF

v_call: TRBV25-1
d_call: -
j_call: TRBJ2-5
clone_size: -
cdr3_nt: TGTGCCAGCAGTGAATTAGGACAACAAGAGACCCAGTACTTC
cdr3_aa: CASSELGQQETQYF

v_call: TRBV13
d_call: -
j_call: TRBJ1-3
clone_size: -
cdr3_nt: TGTGCCAGCAGCTTAGTCCCCCTACTATTATGCCTCTCTGGAAACACCATATATTTT
cdr3_aa: CASSLVPLLLCLSGNTIYF

v_call: TRBV13
d_call: TRBD1
j_call: TRBJ1-1
clone_size: -
cdr3_nt: TGTGCCAGCAGCTCGGGGACAGTCACTGAAGCTTTCTTT
cdr3_aa: CASSSGTVTEAFF

v_call: TRBV28
d_call: -
j_call: TRBJ2-2
clone_size: -
cdr3_nt: TGTGCCAGCAGTCCGACACTAATCAACACCGGGGAGCTGTTTTTT
cdr3_aa: CASSPTLINTGELFF

v_call: TRBV6-6
d_call: -
j_call: TRBJ1-1
clone_size: -
cdr3_nt: TGTGCCAGCAGTTACTCGGGGGATTCCGCGGAAGCTTTCTTT
cdr3_aa: CASSYSGDSAEAFF

v_call: TRBV6-6
d_call: -
j_call: TRBJ2-7
clone_size: -
cdr3_nt: TGTGCCAGCAGTTATTCCGGGACAAACTCCTACGAGCAGTACTTC
cdr3_aa: CASSYSGTNSYEQYF

v_call: TRBV5-1
d_call: -
j_call: TRBJ2-3
clone_size: few
cdr3_nt: TGCGCCAGCAGCTTGGGGGGACTCCCTAGCACAGATACGCAGTATTTT
cdr3_aa: CASSLGGLPSTDTQYF